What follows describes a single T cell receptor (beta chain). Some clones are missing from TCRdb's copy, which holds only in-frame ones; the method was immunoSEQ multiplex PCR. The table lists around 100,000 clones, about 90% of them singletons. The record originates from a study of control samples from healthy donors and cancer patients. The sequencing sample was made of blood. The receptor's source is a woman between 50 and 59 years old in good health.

The DNA for the CDR3 is TGTGCCAGCAGCTTGGGACTAGCAAACAATGAGCAGTTCTTC. The encoded protein is CASSLGLANNEQFF. The chain has TRBV7-2 and TRBJ2-1; TRBD2 agrees at 9 bases. CDR1 SGHTA and CDR2 FQGNSA come from the germline V gene. The CDR3 runs 14 residues. V trimming: 3 bases; J trimming: 5 bases; junction bases outside the gene matches: 2. The full variable domain, rest sourced from reference TRBV7-2 and TRBJ2-1, is GAGVSQSPSNKVTEKGKDVELRCDPISGHTALYWYRQSLGQGLEFLIYFQGNSAPDKSGLPSDRFSAERTGGSVSTLTIQRTQQEDSAVYLCASSLGLANNEQFFGPGTRLTVL.